The rows below give T cell receptor beta chains drawn from one sample of a study of regulatory T cells in long-lasting Graves disease. TCRdb re-called the multiplex PCR reads through MiXCR, storing one row per CDR3 protein. The repertoire has 400,000 to 500,000 distinct CDR3 sequences, about a fifth of them found once; the top ten carry about 8.3%. The sequences come from peripheral blood mononuclear cells (PBMCs), collected when the disease was refractory, from a patient treated with antithyroid drugs. The receptor source for this set is a female donor with Graves disease. Each CDR3 is given with its conserved first and last residue. Each record gives: V gene, J gene, clone size, D gene, CDR3 length, CDR3 DNA, CDR3 protein. A D gene is named only where the DNA matches it firmly. Clone size appears in some rows only: once, few, many, or a class for an expanded clone.

>TRBV29-1|TRBJ2-6|NA|NA|13
TGCAGCGCCGCAGGGTCTGGGGCCAACGTCCTGACTTTC
CSAAGSGANVLTF
>TRBV5-1|TRBJ2-5|few|TRBD2|16
TGCGCCAGCAGCTTGGCCCCCAGCGGGAGAGGAGAGACCCAGTACTTC
CASSLAPSGRGETQYF
>TRBV7-9|TRBJ1-2|NA|NA|20
TGTGCCAGCAGCCGAAACCTTGGACCGGCCGAGGGTACTACTAACTATGGCTACACCTTC
CASSRNLGPAEGTTNYGYTF
>TRBV27|TRBJ2-7|many|TRBD2|18
TGTGCCAGCAGTTTTAGGACTAGCGGGAGTGACGTGGGCTACGAGCAGTACTTC
CASSFRTSGSDVGYEQYF
>TRBV12-3/TRBV12-4|TRBJ2-7|many|NA|14
TGTGCCAGCAGACAAGACAGGTTTCCCTACGAGCAGTACTTC
CASRQDRFPYEQYF
>TRBV20-1|TRBJ1-5|NA|NA|14
TGCAGTGCTAGAGGGAACATTGGTAATCAGCCCCAGCATTTT
CSARGNIGNQPQHF
>TRBV30|TRBJ2-5|few|TRBD2|14
TGTGCCTGGAGTGGGTTACTAGCGGGATCTTTAGCGGACTTC
CAWSGLLAGSLADF
>TRBV5-4|TRBJ2-7|few|TRBD2|16
TGTGCCAGCAGCTTGGCCGAAGCTAGCGGGACCCACGAGCAGTACTTC
CASSLAEASGTHEQYF
>TRBV15|TRBJ2-7|NA|TRBD1|16
TGTGCCACCAGCAGAGTGGACAGGGAAGGAGCCTACGAGCAGTACTTC
CATSRVDREGAYEQYF
>TRBV7-9|TRBJ1-1|many|NA|16
TGTGCCAGCAGCTTGACAGGTTTTGATACGGACCCTGAAGCTTTCTTT
CASSLTGFDTDPEAFF
>TRBV15|TRBJ2-5|many|NA|15
TGTGCCACCAGCAGAGGCCGGACGGGGACAGAGACCCAGTACTTC
CATSRGRTGTETQYF
>TRBV7-9|TRBJ2-6|NA|NA|16
TGTGCCAGCAGCATAAACCAGGGTACTGGGGCCAACGTCCTGACTTTC
CASSINQGTGANVLTF
>TRBV28|TRBJ1-1|NA|TRBD1|16
TGTGCCAGCAGTTTAGTCTGGGGGACAGGGCTCACTGAAGCTTTCTTT
CASSLVWGTGLTEAFF
>TRBV5-4|TRBJ2-7|NA|NA|14
TGTGCCAGCAGCCTAGACTACAGCTCCTACGAGCAGTACTTC
CASSLDYSSYEQYF
>TRBV6-1|TRBJ2-2|few|NA|14
TGTGCCAGCAGCCGCAGTACACAGGGGGGGGGTATGTTTTTT
CASSRSTQGGGMFF
>TRBV7-2|TRBJ2-7|many|TRBD1|15
TGTGCCAGCAGCCCGCGGACAGGGTACGACTACGAGCAGTACTTC
CASSPRTGYDYEQYF
>TRBV30|TRBJ1-4|NA|TRBD1|11
TGTTTGGGACAGATGAATGAAAAACTGTTTTTT
CLGQMNEKLFF
>TRBV5-1|TRBJ2-5|NA|NA|16
TGCGCCAGCAGCAATCGGATGACGGGGGTCCGGGAGACCCAGTACTTC
CASSNRMTGVRETQYF
>TRBV6-1|TRBJ1-1|few|NA|13
TGTGCCACCTACAGGGCGGCGAACACTGAAGCTTTCTTT
CATYRAANTEAFF
>TRBV2|TRBJ2-4|NA|TRBD2|18
TGTGCCAGCATGGGGACTAGCGGGAGGGACCTAGCCAAAAACATTCAGTACTTC
CASMGTSGRDLAKNIQYF
>TRBV27|TRBJ1-6|many|TRBD1|14
TGTGCCAGCGGGCTGGGACAGGGGGCTTCACCCCTCCACTTT
CASGLGQGASPLHF
>TRBV28|TRBJ2-7|many|TRBD2|15
TGTGCCAGCAGTTTTGGGGGGGGTGGGGTATACGAGCAGTACTTC
CASSFGGGGVYEQYF
>TRBV2|TRBJ2-1|NA|NA|12
TGTGCCAGCAGTGAGTCCGGGGGTGAGCAGTTCTTC
CASSESGGEQFF
>TRBV6-1|TRBJ1-5|NA|TRBD1|21
TGTGCCAGCATCAAACGCCTCCGGGACAGGGGGCGCCCTAAAAGCAATCAGCCCCAGCATTTT
CASIKRLRDRGRPKSNQPQHF
>TRBV15|TRBJ2-2|many|NA|14
TGTGCCACCAGCAGAGAGGCCCAGACCGGGGAGCTGTTTTTT
CATSREAQTGELFF
>TRBV12-3/TRBV12-4|TRBJ1-1|many|NA|12
TGTGCCAGCAGTTTAGTGGGAGCTGAAGCTTTCTTT
CASSLVGAEAFF
>TRBV3-1|TRBJ2-7|few|NA|15
TGTGCCAGCAGCCAAGTTATGGAGGTCTCCTACGAGCAGTACTTC
CASSQVMEVSYEQYF
>TRBV7-3|TRBJ2-1|NA|TRBD2|13
TGTGCCAGCAGCCCGGGACTAGGCAATGAGCAGTTCTTC
CASSPGLGNEQFF
>TRBV12-3/TRBV12-4|TRBJ2-2|many|TRBD1|17
TGTGCCAGCAGCGGGGCGGCAGGGGGCGTTTTGACCGGGGAGCTGTTTTTT
CASSGAAGGVLTGELFF
>TRBV15|TRBJ2-6|many|NA|16
TGTGCCACCAGCAGAGTGGCGCTCTCTGGGGCCAACGTCCTGACTTTC
CATSRVALSGANVLTF
>TRBV20-1|TRBJ2-2|few|TRBD2|19
TGCAGTGCTAGAGATCTATTTTTGTCTAGCGGGATAAACACCGGGGAGCTGTTTTTT
CSARDLFLSSGINTGELFF
>TRBV18|TRBJ2-7|NA|NA|14
TGTGCCAGCTCACCTCTCGGGGTGGGCTACGAGCAGTACTTC
CASSPLGVGYEQYF
>TRBV12-3/TRBV12-4|TRBJ2-5|many|NA|14
TGTGCCAGCAGCCCGGACGGCGTTAAAGAGACCCAGTACTTC
CASSPDGVKETQYF
>TRBV2|TRBJ2-3|few|TRBD1|14
TGTGCCAGCAGTGACTGGACAGGGGCAGATACGCAGTATTTT
CASSDWTGADTQYF
>TRBV4-1|TRBJ1-6|NA|TRBD1|16
TGCGCCAGCAGCCAATCTCAGGGGGGCTTAAATTCACCCCTCCACTTT
CASSQSQGGLNSPLHF